This T cell receptor beta chain came from a study of CD8 T cells in ankylosing spondylitis. Study observations and caveats: Existing reports had already noted some motif variants in reactive arthritis synovial fluid and blood. Significant enrichment of disease-linked clones was reported in matched ankylosing spondylitis synovial fluid. Blood of patients with ankylosing spondylitis appeared to be characterized by a TCR beta motif of eight highly homologous variants. Clones linked with disease were CD8+ and fairly uncommon in the peripheral blood.

Each TCR beta library was made by quantitative 5'-RACE that incorporated molecular barcodes. TCRdb re-analysed the 5' RACE reads in MiXCR, keeping a single row per CDR3 protein. The sample contains about 700,000 distinct CDR3 sequences, under 20% of which appear only once. This clonotype was detected a few times. Its specificity is not known. The sequence came from a male donor with ankylosing spondylitis. The source material was blood, either unsorted or a sorted T cell fraction (not recorded which).

CDR3 nucleotides: TGTGCCAGCAGTTCCCCCCGGGACTTAAACTATGGCTACACCTTC. Protein sequence: CASSSPRDLNYGYTF. The rearrangement links TRBV6-5 to TRBJ1-2, with a possible D match to TRBD1 (5 bases). Looked up from germline, CDR1 is MNHEY and CDR2 is SVGAGI. The CDR3 spans 15 residues. Trimming pared 4 bases from V and 2 bases from J, leaving 14 bases between.